These 19 T cell receptor beta chains originate from one sample sequenced in a study of OX40 agonist ivuxolimab in advanced cancers. Method: immunoSEQ multiplex PCR; TCRdb's copy keeps in-frame clones and lacks some. The sample lists tens of thousands of clones, about nine tenths seen once, with 1.5% to 2% in the top ten. The specimen comprised CD4+ or CD8+ T cells sorted from blood, sampled in a trial of the OX40 agonist ivuxolimab. These receptors all stem from an adult with an advanced solid tumor such as melanoma, head and neck, liver or kidney cancer.

The chain has TRBV7-9 and TRBJ1-1; D is unclear. Germline CDR1 SEHNR, CDR2 FQNEAQ (reference sequence). The CDR3 length is 13 residues. The germline V and J ends were trimmed by 2 bases and 3 bases, with 7 bases remaining between them. CDR3 in amino acids: CASSLLGDTEAFF. CDR3 in DNA: TGTGCCAGCAGCTTACTCGGGGACACTGAAGCTTTCTTT.

V is TRBV18 and J is TRBJ2-5, with unresolved D. Germline-derived CDR1 and CDR2 are KGHSH and LQKENI. The V end lost 3 bases, the J end lost 1 base, and 9 bases lay between the germline ends. The CDR3 sequence is 14 residues long. The CDR3 is CASSPQNSQETQYF. The DNA for the CDR3 is TGTGCCAGCTCACCGCAGAACAGCCAAGAGACCCAGTACTTC.

The chain links TRBV19 to TRBJ2-4; D perhaps matches TRBD2 (6 bases). V was shortened by 2 bases and J by 6 bases, with 14 bases between the two germline ends. The CDR3 is 15 amino acids. Germline CDR1 reads LNHDA; CDR2 reads SQIVND (reference sequence). The CDR3 region is CASSIKRNGGNIQYF. The CDR3 nucleotides read TGTGCCAGTAGTATAAAGCGTAACGGGGGAAACATTCAGTACTTC. The full variable domain, its missing parts supplied by reference TRBV19 and TRBJ2-4, is DGGITQSPKYLFRKEGQNVTLSCEQNLNHDAMYWYRQDPGQGLRLIYYSQIVNDFQKGDIAEGYSVSREKKESFPLTVTSAQKNPTAFYLCASSIKRNGGNIQYFGAGTRLSVL.

The chain employs TRBV11-3 and TRBJ2-2; D tentatively reads TRBD1 or TRBD2 (5 bases each). CDR3 length: 14 residues. Germline CDR1 and CDR2: SGHNT and YENEEA. Trimming removed 6 bases from V and 0 bases from J, with 8 bases in between. CDR3 region: CASRRDPNTGELFF. The CDR3 DNA reads as TGTGCCAGCAGACGGGACCCGAACACCGGGGAGCTGTTTTTT.

The rearrangement joins TRBV10-3 to TRBJ2-2; 10 positions agree with TRBD2. Germline assignment: CDR1 ENHRY and CDR2 SYGVKD. The V gene end was trimmed by 6 bases and the J gene end by 2 bases; junction bases not matched to a gene: 6. The CDR3 is 16 residues long. The CDR3 is CAIRGTSALNTGELFF. The DNA of the CDR3 is TGTGCCATCAGGGGGACTAGCGCACTTAACACCGGGGAGCTGTTTTTT.

This sequence joins TRBV19 and TRBJ2-5; tentative D call: TRBD2 (7 bases). The length of the CDR3 is 14 residues. CDR1 LNHDA and CDR2 SQIVND come from the germline V gene (reference sequence). Trimming took 2 bases from V and 2 from J, leaving 9 bases between them. The CDR3 DNA sequence: TGTGCCAGTAGTATAAGGGGGGGACAAGAGACCCAGTACTTC. Its translation is CASSIRGGQETQYF.

V gene TRBV7-6 combines with J gene TRBJ1-5, with D unresolved. The germline V and J ends were trimmed by 9 bases and 0 bases, with 12 bases remaining between them. Germline CDR1 SGHVS, CDR2 FNYEAQ. This CDR3 contains 14 residues. The CDR3 nucleotides read TGTGCCAGTTTGGCAGACTATAGCAATCAGCCCCAGCATTTT. As protein: CASLADYSNQPQHF.

The chain employs TRBV5-1 and TRBJ1-5; D is ambiguous. Germline CDR1 is SGHRS and CDR2 is YFSETQ. Trimming took off 0 bases at V and 1 base at J, with 2 bases between the two ends. CDR3 size: 13 residues. The DNA of the CDR3 is TGCGCCAGCAGCTTGGAAAGCAATCAGCCCCAGCATTTT. Residues: CASSLESNQPQHF.

The chain employs TRBV20-1 and TRBJ1-2; TRBD1 agrees at 7 bases. CDR3 length equals 11 residues. After removal of 5 bases from V and 9 bases from J, the junction contained 6 bases not matched to a gene. CDR1 DFQATT and CDR2 SNEGSKA come from the germline V gene (reference sequence). This CDR3 reads CSALGQWRYTF. DNA of the CDR3: TGCAGTGCTTTGGGACAGTGGCGCTACACCTTC.

The chain is built from TRBV5-3 and TRBJ1-5; TRBD1 agrees at 7 bases. TRBV5-3 is treated as an ORF (open reading frame) with a function not yet certain. Trimming at V came to 3 bases and at J to 4 bases, leaving 10 bases not matched to a gene. The CDR3 is 16 residues long. The CDR3 reads CARSSLLRTGNQPQHF. The CDR3 DNA reads as TGTGCCAGAAGCTCCCTTCTTAGGACAGGTAATCAGCCCCAGCATTTT.

This chain links TRBV7-9 with TRBJ2-7; 8 bases align to TRBD1. V was pared by 2 bases and J by 5 bases, with 5 bases of the junction left unmatched. The CDR3 length is 14 residues. Per germline, CDR1 SEHNR and CDR2 FQNEAQ (reference sequence). DNA of the CDR3: TGTGCCAGCAGCTTACGGGGACAGGAAAACGAGCAGTACTTC. Protein product: CASSLRGQENEQYF.

The rearrangement links TRBV7-4 to TRBJ1-3; D unclear. The CDR3 is 17 residues long. Trimming shortened V by 1 base and J by 1 base, and 14 bases separated the two germline ends. Germline loops: CDR1 SGHVT, CDR2 SQSDAQ. DNA of the CDR3: TGTGCCAGCAGCTTAGTACGGTGGGCGACATCTGGAAACACCATATATTTT. Translated: CASSLVRWATSGNTIYF.

This clone is a singleton in its sample. The V and J genes are TRBV5-1 and TRBJ2-3; 7 nucleotides match TRBD2. This CDR3 is 17 amino acids long. Germline-derived CDR1 and CDR2 are SGHRS and YFSETQ. V lost 4 bases and J lost 2; bases outside the gene matches: 13. CDR3 region: CASSVGRLADSTDTQYF. In nucleotides, the CDR3 is TGCGCCAGCAGCGTTGGGAGGCTAGCGGATTCCACAGATACGCAGTATTTT.

J is TRBJ2-3 and V is TRBV19; 7 bases agree with TRBD2. This CDR3 is built from 13 residues. Germline CDR1 LNHDA, CDR2 SQIVND (reference sequence). The V segment lost 4 bases and the J segment 5 bases; nucleotides outside the gene matches: 3. The CDR3 sequence is CASSNLAEDTQYF. The CDR3 DNA reads TGTGCCAGTAGTAATCTAGCGGAAGATACGCAGTATTTT.

This chain links TRBV2 with TRBJ2-3; 11 positions agree with TRBD2. The CDR3 length is 15 residues. Germline V gene lookup returns CDR1 SNHLY and CDR2 FYNNEI. Unmatched junction bases numbered 1, after V lost 5 bases and J lost 0 bases. The CDR3 DNA sequence: TGTGCCAGCAGTAGACTAGCGGGAAGCACAGATACGCAGTATTTT. Encoded protein: CASSRLAGSTDTQYF.

The rearrangement links TRBV6-1 to TRBJ1-2; D may be TRBD1 (6 bases). The CDR3 has 13 residues. Germline CDR1 is MNHNS and CDR2 is SASEGT. Trimming removed 7 bases from V and 3 bases from J, with 12 bases in between. CDR3 residues: CASTQTGDYGYTF. DNA for the CDR3: TGTGCCAGCACCCAGACAGGAGACTATGGCTACACCTTC.

The chain recombines TRBV28 with TRBJ1-4; D is unresolved. Trimming stripped 6 bases from V and 5 bases from J, with 13 bases between. Germline-derived CDR1 and CDR2 are MDHEN and SYDVKM. The CDR3 has 14 residues. The chain's CDR3 is CASSLPDLNEKLFF. Here the CDR3 DNA reads TGTGCCAGCAGCCTTCCGGATTTAAATGAAAAACTGTTTTTT. The full variable domain, its missing parts supplied by reference TRBV28 and TRBJ1-4, is DVKVTQSSRYLVKRTGEKVFLECVQDMDHENMFWYRQDPGLGLRLIYFSYDVKMKEKGDIPEGYSVSREKKERFSLILESASTNQTSMYLCASSLPDLNEKLFFGSGTQLSVL.

The gene calls are TRBV28 and TRBJ1-5; 7 bases map to TRBD1. The CDR3 is 15 amino acids. Germline V gene lookup returns CDR1 MDHEN and CDR2 SYDVKM. The J segment lost 5 bases and the V segment lost 7 bases, leaving 11 bases of the junction unmatched. The CDR3, as DNA: TGTGCCAGCATTGGGTCAGGGGGAAGCTATCAGCCCCAGCATTTT. It yields the protein CASIGSGGSYQPQHF.

The chain combines TRBV2 with TRBJ2-7; 8 bases match TRBD2. CDR1 and CDR2 (germline): SNHLY, FYNNEI. There are 15 residues in the CDR3. V dropped 7 bases and J dropped 5; count of bases not matched to a gene: 13. CDR3 sequence (DNA): TGTGCCAGCATTCTCAGGTCGGGAGGGAAGGACGAGCAGTACTTC. This gives the protein CASILRSGGKDEQYF.